Presented here are 32 T cell receptor beta chains from one specimen sequenced in a study of blood T cell repertoires in COVID-19. The protocol was immunoSEQ multiplex PCR, while the TCRdb copy is restricted to in-frame clones and leaves out a portion. The sample has around 63,000 clones, around 67% seen once. Sequenced: peripheral blood. These receptor sequences come from a woman aged 50 to 60 with active or convalescent COVID-19.

The rearrangement uses TRBV21-1 and TRBJ2-2; the table's D call of TRBD2 was not tested on the DNA. TRBV21-1 has pseudogene status. The CDR3 runs 16 residues. In nucleotides, the CDR3 is TGTGCCAGCAGCAAAGGAACGGAGCTGAACACCGGGGAGCTGTTTTTT. Its translation: CASSKGTELNTGELFF.

V usage is TRBV24-1 and J usage is TRBJ1-1, with 7 bases that match TRBD1. In germline, CDR1 is KGHDR, CDR2 SFDVKD. The V and J ends lost 7 bases and 0 bases, in that order; junction bases with no gene match: 7. The CDR3 covers 15 residues. The CDR3 nucleotides read TGTGCCACCAGATCTTCGACAGGGATGAACACTGAAGCTTTCTTT. It codes for CATRSSTGMNTEAFF.

V is TRBV5-4 and J is TRBJ2-5; D is possibly TRBD2 (5 bases). Germline CDR1 reads SGHNT; CDR2 reads YYREEE (reference sequence). This CDR3 has 15 amino acids. The V gene lost 3 bases and the J gene lost 3 bases, with 15 bases spanning the gap. CDR3 loop: CASSSDGVLEETQYF. The CDR3 bases are TGTGCCAGCAGCTCCGACGGGGTTTTGGAAGAGACCCAGTACTTC.

The chain recombines TRBV5-1 with TRBJ2-7; D is uncertain. V lost 4 bases and J 3 bases, leaving 14 bases between the germline ends. Looked up from germline, CDR1 is SGHRS and CDR2 is YFSETQ. CDR3 size: 14 residues. This chain's CDR3 is CASSLEILGYEQYF. CDR3 sequence (DNA): TGCGCCAGCAGCCTAGAAATCCTCGGCTACGAGCAGTACTTC.

This clone appeared once. CDR3 sequence (DNA): TGTGCCAGCAGACAACAGCTCCCATCGTCTGGCTACACCTTC. This sequence encodes CASRQQLPSSGYTF. The V call is TRBV27, the J call TRBJ1-2, with no clear D. This CDR3 has 14 amino acids. The germline gives CDR1 MNHEY, CDR2 SMNVEV (reference sequence). The V end lost 6 bases, the J end lost 7 bases, and 18 bases lay between the germline ends.

Only a few counts were recorded for this clone. The chain combines TRBV18 with TRBJ2-7; perhaps TRBD2 as D (6 bases). V was pared by 3 bases and J by 6 bases, with 21 bases between. Germline CDR1 reads KGHSH; CDR2 reads LQKENI. The CDR3 runs 16 residues. The CDR3, as DNA: TGTGCCAGCTCACCCTACTGGGGGGAGAATTTGGTCGAGCAGTACTTC. It codes for CASSPYWGENLVEQYF.

The chain couples TRBV14 to TRBJ2-3; no firm D call. Germline assignment: CDR1 SGHDN and CDR2 FVKESK. V lost 8 bases to trimming and J lost 5 bases, with 8 bases between them. The CDR3 consists of 11 residues. CDR3 sequence: CASEAGDTQYF. Here the CDR3 DNA reads TGTGCCAGCGAAGCCGGAGATACGCAGTATTTT. Full variable domain (outside the CDR3, taken from reference TRBV14 and TRBJ2-3): EAGVTQFPSHSVIEKGQTVTLRCDPISGHDNLYWYRRVMGKEIKFLLHFVKESKQDESGMPNNRFLAERTGGTYSTLKVQPAELEDSGVYFCASEAGDTQYFGPGTRLTVL.

The V call is TRBV24-1, the J call TRBJ2-3; tentatively, D is TRBD1 (6 bases). From germline, CDR1 is KGHDR and CDR2 SFDVKD. The CDR3 is 17 residues long. The V end was cut by 0 bases, the J end by 2 bases, with 14 bases between. The CDR3 protein is CATSDLPQGKATDTQYF. CDR3 sequence (DNA): TGTGCCACCAGTGATTTGCCTCAGGGGAAGGCCACAGATACGCAGTATTTT.

The chain recombines TRBV18 with TRBJ2-3; TRBD1 might be the D (6 bases). The germline gives CDR1 KGHSH, CDR2 LQKENI. The CDR3 totals 14 residues. V shed 5 bases and J shed 5 bases, with 14 bases lying between them. The CDR3 region has the DNA TGTGCCAGCTCAACTCGTGGGGGCGTAGATACGCAGTATTTT. It codes for CASSTRGGVDTQYF.

The chain carries TRBV5-4 and TRBJ2-3, with 7 bases that match TRBD2. V shed 4 bases and J 7 bases; nucleotides not matched to a gene: 18. Per germline, CDR1 SGHNT and CDR2 YYREEE (reference sequence). The CDR3 is 17 amino acids. In DNA form, the CDR3 reads TGTGCCAGCAGCCCGGGGACGGGGAGGGTAGCCGCACATACGCAGTATTTT. Protein sequence: CASSPGTGRVAAHTQYF.

V usage is TRBV28 and J usage is TRBJ2-2; 7 nucleotides agree with TRBD1. CDR1 and CDR2 (germline): MDHEN, SYDVKM. This CDR3 is built from 16 residues. Germline trimming cut 6 bases from V and 7 bases from J; bases unmatched to any gene: 14. The CDR3 reads CASSYNRQGLVGELFF. CDR3 in DNA: TGTGCCAGCAGCTATAATAGACAGGGCCTGGTCGGGGAGCTGTTTTTT. The complete variable domain, with remaining parts taken from reference TRBV28 and TRBJ2-2, reads DVKVTQSSRYLVKRTGEKVFLECVQDMDHENMFWYRQDPGLGLRLIYFSYDVKMKEKGDIPEGYSVSREKKERFSLILESASTNQTSMYLCASSYNRQGLVGELFFGEGSRLTVL.

The gene calls are TRBV12-3 or TRBV12-4 and TRBJ2-1; D unresolved. V lost 3 bases and J lost 8, with 8 bases in between. The CDR3 has 12 residues. The CDR3 reads CASSFGGHEQFF. Written as DNA, the CDR3 is TGTGCCAGCAGTTTTGGCGGCCATGAGCAGTTCTTC.

This rearrangement joins TRBV5-1 to TRBJ2-7, with 9 bases identical to TRBD1. CDR1 and CDR2 from the germline V gene are SGHRS and YFSETQ. This CDR3 is built from 16 residues. V was pared by 4 bases and J by 6 bases, with 14 bases of the junction left unmatched. The CDR3: CASSPAAGQGLSEQYF. The DNA of the CDR3 is TGCGCCAGCAGCCCGGCGGCGGGACAGGGTTTAAGCGAGCAGTACTTC.

The rearrangement joins TRBV19 to TRBJ2-2; 8 bases are shared with TRBD2. CDR1 and CDR2 from the germline V gene are LNHDA and SQIVND (reference sequence). Trimming cost V 5 bases and J 0 bases; bases outside gene matches: 5. The CDR3 loop spans 16 amino acids. The CDR3 loop reads CASSSTGLANTGELFF. In DNA form, the CDR3 reads TGTGCCAGTAGTTCTACGGGACTAGCGAACACCGGGGAGCTGTTTTTT.

V gene TRBV18 combines with J gene TRBJ1-1; unclear D gene. V dropped 6 bases and J dropped 3 bases, with 20 bases sitting between them. Germline assignment: CDR1 KGHSH and CDR2 LQKENI. This CDR3 spans 16 amino acids. CDR3 region: CASSHRHLSLDTEAFF. CDR3 nucleotides: TGTGCCAGCTCTCACAGACATCTCTCCCTTGACACTGAAGCTTTCTTT.

The chain joins TRBV6-1 to TRBJ2-3; D is perhaps TRBD1 (5 bases). The CDR3 sequence is 15 residues long. V dropped 1 base and J dropped 2 bases, with 10 bases sitting between them. CDR1 is MNHNS, CDR2 SASEGT, per germline. CDR3 sequence: CASSEVGVDTDTQYF. In nucleotides, the CDR3 is TGTGCCAGCAGTGAAGTAGGGGTGGACACAGATACGCAGTATTTT.

By its share, this clone is medium-sized. V usage is TRBV2 and J usage is TRBJ1-1; D is perhaps TRBD1 (6 bases). Trimming cost V 2 bases and J 5 bases, with 9 bases left between them. Germline V gene sequence: CDR1 SNHLY, CDR2 FYNNEI. CDR3 size: 13 residues. CDR3 loop: CASSENRETEAFF. CDR3 DNA: TGTGCCAGCAGTGAAAACAGGGAAACTGAAGCTTTCTTT. Combining the CDR3 with reference TRBV2 and TRBJ1-1 gives the whole variable domain EPEVTQTPSHQVTQMGQEVILRCVPISNHLYFYWYRQILGQKVEFLVSFYNNEISEKSEIFDDQFSVERPDGSNFTLKIRSTKLEDSAMYFCASSENRETEAFFGQGTRLTVV.

Comments on this clone: A single base separates this from a much larger clone, so it may be a read error. Other DNA sequences of this sample code for an identical CDR3. The chain uses TRBV5-1 and TRBJ2-7, with 7 bases matching TRBD1. The CDR3 spans 13 residues. The V segment lost 2 bases and the J segment 2 bases; nucleotides outside the gene matches: 1. The V gene's germline CDR1 is SGHRS and CDR2 YFSETQ. The CDR3 sequence is CASSFQGAYEQYF. The CDR3 bases are TGCGCCAGCAGCTTTCAGGGGGCCTACGAGCAGTACTTC.

This clone has only one observation. This chain links TRBV29-1 with TRBJ2-1; TRBD2 might be the D (6 bases). Trimming took 0 bases from V and 8 from J, leaving 17 bases between them. This CDR3 comprises 15 residues. Germline lookup yields CDR1 SQVTM and CDR2 ANQGSEA. The CDR3: CSVEDRAGRVDEQFF. The CDR3 DNA sequence: TGCAGCGTTGAAGATCGGGCGGGACGAGTGGATGAGCAGTTCTTC.

This chain joins TRBV2 and TRBJ1-5; a weak D match, TRBD1 (6 bases). There are 15 residues in the CDR3. Germline CDR1 SNHLY, CDR2 FYNNEI. Trimming shortened V by 7 bases and J by 3 bases, and 16 bases separated the two germline ends. The CDR3 nucleotides read TGTGCCAGCACCGACCGGGGGGCCACCAATCAGCCCCAGCATTTT. As protein: CASTDRGATNQPQHF.

V gene TRBV11-2 combines with J gene TRBJ1-4, with unresolved D. V gave up 3 bases and J gave up 0 bases, with 11 bases separating them. The CDR3 runs to 16 residues. Germline V gene data show CDR1 as SGHAT and CDR2 as FQNNGV. Here the CDR3 DNA reads TGTGCCAGCAGCTTCCTTGGGCGCGCAACTAATGAAAAACTGTTTTTT. It yields the protein CASSFLGRATNEKLFF.

The rearrangement uses TRBV30 and TRBJ2-7, with 10 bases matching TRBD1. This CDR3 contains 12 residues. Germline V gives CDR1 GTSNPN, CDR2 SVGIG (reference sequence). Trimming took 5 bases from V and 6 from J; bases not matched to a gene: 4. The CDR3 region is CAWGGQGVEQYF. DNA for the CDR3: TGTGCCTGGGGCGGACAGGGGGTCGAGCAGTACTTC.

V gene TRBV19 combines with J gene TRBJ1-4; 8 bases are shared with TRBD1. After removal of 5 bases from V and 4 bases from J, the junction contained 6 bases not matched to a gene. The CDR3 is 15 residues long. Per the germline V gene, CDR1 is LNHDA and CDR2 is SQIVND (reference sequence). CDR3 sequence reads: CASSSRGPGNEKLFF. CDR3 nucleotides: TGTGCCAGTAGTTCCAGGGGGCCTGGTAATGAAAAACTGTTTTTT. Looking up the rest from reference TRBV19 and TRBJ1-4 gives the full variable domain: DGGITQSPKYLFRKEGQNVTLSCEQNLNHDAMYWYRQDPGQGLRLIYYSQIVNDFQKGDIAEGYSVSREKKESFPLTVTSAQKNPTAFYLCASSSRGPGNEKLFFGSGTQLSVL.

This clone was seen a few times. The chain couples TRBV4-1 to TRBJ1-1, with D maybe TRBD1 (6 bases). V was clipped by 3 bases and J by 4 bases, with 18 bases between them. The CDR3 sequence is 16 residues long. Germline CDR1 reads MGHRA; CDR2 reads YSYEKL. CDR3 nucleotide sequence: TGCGCCAGCAGCCATGACCCCAGGGGAACGAGCACTGAAGCTTTCTTT. Its translation is CASSHDPRGTSTEAFF.

CDR3: CATGERQAQNGYTF. For the CDR3, the DNA is TGTGCCACCGGGGAAAGACAGGCCCAGAATGGCTACACCTTC. The chain recombines TRBV2 with TRBJ1-2; possibly TRBD1 for D (6 bases). This CDR3 contains 14 residues. V was shortened by 10 bases and J by 6 bases, with 21 bases between the two germline ends. CDR1 and CDR2 from the germline V gene are SNHLY and FYNNEI.

The chain uses TRBV12-3 or TRBV12-4 and TRBJ2-3, with 8 positions matching TRBD2. The CDR3 sequence is 12 residues long. V trimming: 7 bases; J trimming: 10 bases; junction bases outside the gene matches: 7. CDR3 sequence reads: CASTRPGGAQYF. CDR3 DNA sequence: TGTGCCAGCACTCGCCCGGGAGGGGCGCAGTATTTT.

The chain couples TRBV7-6 to TRBJ2-1, with D possibly TRBD2 on 6 matching bases. Trimming shortened V by 2 bases and J by 6 bases, and 14 bases separated the two germline ends. The germline V gene has CDR1 SGHVS and CDR2 FNYEAQ. The CDR3 consists of 15 residues. The CDR3 protein is CASSLRRGAGNEQFF. DNA for the CDR3: TGTGCCAGCAGCTTAAGACGGGGAGCGGGCAATGAGCAGTTCTTC. Combining the CDR3 with reference TRBV7-6 and TRBJ2-1 gives the whole variable domain GAGVSQSPRYKVTKRGQDVALRCDPISGHVSLYWYRQALGQGPEFLTYFNYEAQQDKSGLPNDRFSAERPEGSISTLTIQRTEQRDSAMYRCASSLRRGAGNEQFFGPGTRLTVL.

DNA for the CDR3: TGTGCCAGCAGTTTCCCGGCCAGGGGAAGAGAGACCCAGTACTTC. Amino acids: CASSFPARGRETQYF. V and J are TRBV28 and TRBJ2-5; D is possibly TRBD1 (6 bases). Germline-derived CDR1 and CDR2 are MDHEN and SYDVKM. The CDR3 is 15 amino acids. Trimming removed 3 bases at V and 4 bases at J, with 15 bases between.

This clone appeared a single time. The CDR3 bases are TGTGCCAGCAGCTTAGGAGGGGGCCGTCAGCCCCAGCATTTT. Its translation: CASSLGGGRQPQHF. This chain uses TRBV7-8 with TRBJ1-5; 7 nucleotides align to TRBD1. There are 14 residues in the CDR3. Germline trimming cut 1 base from V and 6 bases from J; bases unmatched to any gene: 3. Germline CDR1 SGHVS, CDR2 FQNEAQ.

The chain employs TRBV12-5 and TRBJ2-4; a possible D gene is TRBD1 (6 bases). Per germline, CDR1 LGHNT and CDR2 FRNRAP. Trimming stripped 0 bases from V and 9 bases from J, with 18 bases between. The CDR3 covers 16 residues. DNA for the CDR3: TGTGCTAGTGGTTTGGTACTTCCGGACAGCCCCCCCATTCAGTACTTC. Its translation: CASGLVLPDSPPIQYF.

This clone occurred once. V gene TRBV3-1 (or the pseudogene TRBV3-2) combines with J gene TRBJ2-1; 12 bases line up with TRBD2. Unmatched junction bases numbered 5, after V lost 4 bases and J lost 4 bases. CDR1 is LGHDT, CDR2 YNNKEL, per germline (reference sequence). The CDR3 extends over 16 amino acids. The CDR3 sequence: CASSLAGTSGYNEQFF. CDR3 bases: TGTGCCAGCAGCCTCGCCGGGACTAGCGGGTACAATGAGCAGTTCTTC.

This sequence joins TRBV2 and TRBJ1-4, with D maybe TRBD1 (5 bases). The CDR3 has 12 residues. Between the trimmed V and J ends, which lost 10 bases and 0 bases, there was a span of 6 bases. Germline CDR1 is SNHLY and CDR2 is FYNNEI. CDR3 nucleotides: TGTGCCACGACAGCAACTAATGAAAAACTGTTTTTT. Translated, it gives CATTATNEKLFF.